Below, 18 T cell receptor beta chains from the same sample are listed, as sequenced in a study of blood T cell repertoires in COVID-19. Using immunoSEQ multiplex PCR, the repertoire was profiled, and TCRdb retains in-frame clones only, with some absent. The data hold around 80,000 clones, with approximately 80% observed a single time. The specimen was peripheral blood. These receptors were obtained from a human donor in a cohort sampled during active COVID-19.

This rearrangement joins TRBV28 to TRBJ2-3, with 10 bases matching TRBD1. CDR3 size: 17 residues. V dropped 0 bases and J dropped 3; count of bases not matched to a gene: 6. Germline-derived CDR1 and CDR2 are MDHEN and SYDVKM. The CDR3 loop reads CASSLWADRGRTDTQYF. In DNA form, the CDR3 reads TGTGCCAGCAGTTTATGGGCGGACAGGGGGAGGACAGATACGCAGTATTTT.

This CDR3 reads CASSSGTTTDTQYF. CDR3 bases: TGTGCCAGCAGCTCCGGGACTACCACAGATACGCAGTATTTT. J is TRBJ2-3 and V is TRBV5-6, with 7 bases that match TRBD2. Germline CDR1 and CDR2: SGHDT and YYEEEE. V lost 3 bases and J lost 2; bases outside the gene matches: 3. The CDR3 runs 14 residues.

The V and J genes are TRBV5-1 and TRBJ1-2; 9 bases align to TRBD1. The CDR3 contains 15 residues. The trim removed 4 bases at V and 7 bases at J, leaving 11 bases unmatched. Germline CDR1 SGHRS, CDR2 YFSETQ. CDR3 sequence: CASSLDPGQGGGYTF. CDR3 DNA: TGCGCCAGCAGCCTGGACCCGGGACAGGGAGGTGGCTACACCTTC.

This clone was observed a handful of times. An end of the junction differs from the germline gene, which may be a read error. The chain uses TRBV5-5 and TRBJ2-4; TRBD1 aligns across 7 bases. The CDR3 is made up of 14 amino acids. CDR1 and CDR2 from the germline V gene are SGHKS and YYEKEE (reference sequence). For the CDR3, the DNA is TGTGCCTGCAGGGACAGCCTAGCCAAAAACATTCAGTACTTC. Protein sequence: CACRDSLAKNIQYF.

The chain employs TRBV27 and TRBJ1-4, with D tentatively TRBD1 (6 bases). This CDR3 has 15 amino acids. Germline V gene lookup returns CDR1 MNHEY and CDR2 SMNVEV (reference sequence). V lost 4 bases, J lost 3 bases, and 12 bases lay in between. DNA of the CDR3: TGTGCCAGCAGTTCAGGGGAAACGGCTAATGAAAAACTGTTTTTT. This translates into CASSSGETANEKLFF.

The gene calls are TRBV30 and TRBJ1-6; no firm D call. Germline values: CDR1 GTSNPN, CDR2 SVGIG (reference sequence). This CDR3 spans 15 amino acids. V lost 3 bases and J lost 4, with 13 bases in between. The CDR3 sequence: CAWSTTREYNSPLHF. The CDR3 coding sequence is TGTGCCTGGAGCACCACTCGCGAGTATAATTCACCCCTCCACTTT.

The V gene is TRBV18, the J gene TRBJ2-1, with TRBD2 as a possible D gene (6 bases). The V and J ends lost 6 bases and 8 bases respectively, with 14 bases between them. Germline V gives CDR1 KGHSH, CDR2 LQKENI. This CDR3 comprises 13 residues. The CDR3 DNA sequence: TGTGCCAGCTCGGGCGACAGCGGGTATGAGCAGTTCTTC. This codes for CASSGDSGYEQFF.

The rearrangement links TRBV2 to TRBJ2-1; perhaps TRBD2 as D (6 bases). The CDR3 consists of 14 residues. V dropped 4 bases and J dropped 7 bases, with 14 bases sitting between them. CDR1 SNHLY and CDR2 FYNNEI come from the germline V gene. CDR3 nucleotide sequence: TGTGCCAGCAGTGCGGGACTTTACGGGAATGAGCAGTTCTTC. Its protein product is CASSAGLYGNEQFF. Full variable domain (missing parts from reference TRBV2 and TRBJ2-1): EPEVTQTPSHQVTQMGQEVILRCVPISNHLYFYWYRQILGQKVEFLVSFYNNEISEKSEIFDDQFSVERPDGSNFTLKIRSTKLEDSAMYFCASSAGLYGNEQFFGPGTRLTVL.

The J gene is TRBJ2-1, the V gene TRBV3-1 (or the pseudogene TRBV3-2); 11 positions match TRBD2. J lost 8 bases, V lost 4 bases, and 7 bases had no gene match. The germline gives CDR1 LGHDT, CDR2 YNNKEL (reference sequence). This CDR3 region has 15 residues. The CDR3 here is CASSRSGRGLYEQFF. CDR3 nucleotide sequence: TGTGCCAGCAGCCGTAGCGGGAGGGGGTTGTATGAGCAGTTCTTC.

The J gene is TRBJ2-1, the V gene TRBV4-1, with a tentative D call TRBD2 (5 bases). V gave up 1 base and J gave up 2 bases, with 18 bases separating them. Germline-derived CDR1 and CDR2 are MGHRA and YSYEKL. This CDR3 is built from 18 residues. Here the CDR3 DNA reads TGCGCCAGCAGCCAAGCCGAGGAGGCCTGGACCCCCTACAATGAGCAGTTCTTC. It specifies CASSQAEEAWTPYNEQFF.

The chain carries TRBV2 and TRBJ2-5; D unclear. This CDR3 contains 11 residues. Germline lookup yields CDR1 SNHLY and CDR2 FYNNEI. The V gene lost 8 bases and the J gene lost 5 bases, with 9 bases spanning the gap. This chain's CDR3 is CASRPGETQYF. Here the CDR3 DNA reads TGTGCCAGCCGCCCCGGGGAGACCCAGTACTTC.

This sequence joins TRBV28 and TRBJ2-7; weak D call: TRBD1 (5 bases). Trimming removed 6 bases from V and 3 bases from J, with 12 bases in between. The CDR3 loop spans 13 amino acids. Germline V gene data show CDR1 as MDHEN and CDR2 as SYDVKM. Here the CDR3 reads CASSRRGFYEQYF. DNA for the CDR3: TGTGCCAGCAGCAGAAGGGGTTTCTACGAGCAGTACTTC.

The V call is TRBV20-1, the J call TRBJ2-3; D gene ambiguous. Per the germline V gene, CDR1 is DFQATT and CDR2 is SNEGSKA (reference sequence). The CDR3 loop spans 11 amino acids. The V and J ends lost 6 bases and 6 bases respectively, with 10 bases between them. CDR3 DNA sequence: TGCAGTGCAACCGTCGAGGATACGCAGTATTTT. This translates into CSATVEDTQYF.

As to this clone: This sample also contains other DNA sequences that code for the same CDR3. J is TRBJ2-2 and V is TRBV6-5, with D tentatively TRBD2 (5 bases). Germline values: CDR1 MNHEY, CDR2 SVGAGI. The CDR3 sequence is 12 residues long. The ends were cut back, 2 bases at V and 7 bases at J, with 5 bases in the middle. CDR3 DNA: TGTGCCAGCAGTTACCGGGGCGGGGAGCTGTTTTTT. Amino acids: CASSYRGGELFF.

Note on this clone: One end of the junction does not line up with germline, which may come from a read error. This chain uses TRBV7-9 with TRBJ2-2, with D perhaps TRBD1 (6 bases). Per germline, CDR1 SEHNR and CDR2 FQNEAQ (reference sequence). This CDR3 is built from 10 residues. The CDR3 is CASREGGLFF. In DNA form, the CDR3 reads TGTGCCAGCAGAGAAGGGGGGCTGTTTTTT.

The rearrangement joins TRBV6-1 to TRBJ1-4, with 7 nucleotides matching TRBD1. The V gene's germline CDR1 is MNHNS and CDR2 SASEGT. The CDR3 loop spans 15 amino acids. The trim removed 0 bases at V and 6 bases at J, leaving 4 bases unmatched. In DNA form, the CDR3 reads TGTGCCAGCAGTGAAGCGAGGGGGCTCTATGAAAAACTGTTTTTT. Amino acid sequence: CASSEARGLYEKLFF.

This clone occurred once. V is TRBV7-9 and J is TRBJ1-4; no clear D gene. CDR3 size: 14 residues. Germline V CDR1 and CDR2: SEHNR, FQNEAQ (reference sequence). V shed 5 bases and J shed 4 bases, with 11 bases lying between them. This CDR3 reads CASSISGLNEKLFF. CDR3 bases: TGTGCCAGCAGCATCAGCGGGCTTAATGAAAAACTGTTTTTT.

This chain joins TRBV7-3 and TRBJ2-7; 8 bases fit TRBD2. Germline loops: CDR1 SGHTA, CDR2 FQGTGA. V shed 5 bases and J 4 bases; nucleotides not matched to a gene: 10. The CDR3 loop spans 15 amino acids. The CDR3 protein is CASSQGYTSGYEQYF. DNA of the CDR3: TGTGCCAGCAGCCAAGGCTATACTAGCGGTTACGAGCAGTACTTC.